The entry below describes one TCR beta chain. The V and J ends lost 5 bases and 4 bases, in that order; junction bases with no gene match: 15. The CDR3 sequence is 18 residues long. Germline CDR1 is LNHNV and CDR2 is YYDKDF (reference sequence). Generated by immunoSEQ multiplex PCR, the TCRdb table keeps only in-frame clones and is missing some. Of some 180,000 clones listed, 88% are singletons. This entry belongs to a study of T cell responses to AZD1222 COVID-19 vaccine. This sequence originates from an adult in good health. The rearrangement links TRBV15 to TRBJ2-7; 12 bases match TRBD1. This specimen was peripheral blood, taken on day 0 of AZD1222 vaccination. The CDR3 protein is CATSPHTGTGGVGYEQYF. DNA for the CDR3: TGTGCCACCAGCCCTCACACCGGGACAGGGGGCGTAGGTTACGAGCAGTACTTC.